The sequence of this T cell receptor (beta chain) was determined in a study of human T cells and chemical hapten exposure. Stated time point: patch test 1, 2 weeks after DPC sensitization. Treatment reported: therapeutic diphenylcyclopropenone sensitization with weekly scalp DPC. This clonotype occurred many times. The CDR3 is 14 residues long. The germline V gene encodes CDR1 SGHAT and CDR2 FQNNGV. V was shortened by 4 bases and J by 9 bases, with 16 bases between the two germline ends. MiXCR, run by TCRdb on the RACE reads, gives a single entry per CDR3 protein. The data show 74,000 or so distinct CDR3 sequences, about an eighth seen once.

The chain is built from TRBV11-2 and TRBJ2-1; no clear D gene. Sequenced here: whole blood, sampled in connection with sensitization to the hapten diphenylcyclopropenone (DPC). This sequence originates from a woman aged 55 to 70 with alopecia areata. Some clones in this sample may be carry-over from other donors' samples. In DNA form, the CDR3 reads TGTGCCAGCAGCTCCCCCGCGGATTTGGGTGAGCAGTTCTTC. It translates to CASSSPADLGEQFF.